This T cell receptor beta chain was retrieved from a study of blood T cell repertoires in COVID-19. Study-wide context: Both acute and convalescent COVID-19 samples were obtained from the United States, Italy and Spain. From T cells, B-cell-depleted T cells, or PBMCs came the material, which was cDNA or gDNA.

As originally analysed: Reference gene primer amplification yielded estimated nucleated cell counts. TCRdb's copy holds only in-frame clones and misses some; the assay was immunoSEQ multiplex PCR. V, J and clone size were drawn from that table, and D and trimming were deduced from the DNA. The sample records more than 55,000 clones, 65% to 85% being singletons. The germline CDR1 and CDR2 sequences are KGHDR and SFDVKD. This CDR3 comprises 16 residues. V lost 4 bases and J 5 bases, leaving 16 bases between the germline ends. Sequencing used peripheral blood. The clonotype originates from a man in his 60s with acute or convalescent COVID-19. The V and J genes are TRBV24-1 and TRBJ1-4; TRBD1 might be the D (5 bases). The CDR3 DNA sequence: TGTGCCACCAGTGACAATGGACACACCGGGAATGAAAAACTGTTTTTT. Amino acids: CATSDNGHTGNEKLFF.